These 16 T cell receptor beta chains originate from one sample sequenced in a study of radiotherapy plus CTLA-4 blockade in lung cancer. The method was immunoSEQ multiplex PCR; TCRdb's version includes in-frame clones alone and lacks a portion of them. The sample shows around 91,000 clones, around 88% of them seen only once. This specimen consisted of peripheral blood, obtained from a patient treated with radiotherapy plus ipilimumab. These receptors all come from a human donor with non-small cell lung cancer that progressed on radiotherapy plus ipilimumab.

The genes are TRBV15 and TRBJ1-1, with D hard to call. The CDR3 is 13 amino acids. Germline CDR1 LNHNV, CDR2 YYDKDF (reference sequence). V was pared by 0 bases and J by 1 base, with 3 bases between. The chain's CDR3 is CATSRDPNTEAFF. CDR3 coding DNA: TGTGCCACCAGCAGAGATCCGAACACTGAAGCTTTCTTT.

On this clone itself: A read error may account for a junction end that differs from germline. This specimen includes other DNA sequences encoding the same CDR3. The chain couples TRBV2 to TRBJ1-5; TRBD1 might be the D (6 bases). This CDR3 comprises 13 residues. Germline loops: CDR1 SNHLY, CDR2 FYNNEI. Here the CDR3 reads CASSGEGGGPGDF. CDR3 DNA sequence: TGTGCCAGCAGTGGGGAAGGGGGGGGGCCCGGGGATTTT. Supplemented by reference TRBV2 and TRBJ1-5, the full variable domain reads EPEVTQTPSHQVTQMGQEVILRCVPISNHLYFYWYRQILGQKVEFLVSFYNNEISEKSEIFDDQFSVERPDGSNFTLKIRSTKLEDSAMYFCASSGEGGGPGDFGDGTRLSIL.

The V and J genes are TRBV4-1 and TRBJ1-2; 10 bases align to TRBD1. V lost 2 bases to trimming and J lost 2 bases; unmatched junction nucleotides: 5. This CDR3 contains 16 residues. CDR1 MGHRA and CDR2 YSYEKL come from the germline V gene. CDR3 sequence reads: CASSQQGQGVNYGYTF. The CDR3, as DNA: TGCGCCAGCAGCCAACAAGGACAGGGGGTGAACTATGGCTACACCTTC.

This chain links TRBV6-1 with TRBJ2-2; no firm D call. Germline V gives CDR1 MNHNS, CDR2 SASEGT. V lost 6 bases to trimming and J lost 7 bases, with 9 bases between them. This CDR3 region has 12 residues. The CDR3 is CASRDPRGELFF. The CDR3 coding sequence is TGTGCCAGCAGGGACCCCCGCGGGGAGCTGTTTTTT.

The chain carries TRBV5-4 and TRBJ1-3; D may be TRBD1 (5 bases). The V and J ends lost 5 bases and 2 bases respectively, with 11 bases between them. The length of the CDR3 is 14 residues. CDR1 is SGHNT and CDR2 is YYREEE in the germline V gene (reference sequence). The CDR3 bases are TGTGCCAGCAGTGGGGGGACCGCTGGAAACACCATATATTTT. Its protein is CASSGGTAGNTIYF.

The chain employs TRBV5-1 and TRBJ2-2; D may be TRBD1 or TRBD2 (6 bases each). CDR3 length: 15 residues. Germline loops: CDR1 SGHRS, CDR2 YFSETQ. Trimming took 6 bases from V and 1 from J, leaving 13 bases between them. This CDR3 reads CASTEKGGNTGELFF. The CDR3 coding sequence is TGCGCCAGCACCGAAAAGGGGGGGAACACCGGGGAGCTGTTTTTT.

The CDR3 DNA sequence: TGTGCCAGCAGTTACTCGAGGTCGGACAGCAGGCCTGAAGCTTTCTTT. This translates into CASSYSRSDSRPEAFF. The chain carries TRBV6-5 and TRBJ1-1, with D possibly being TRBD1 (6 bases). The CDR3 runs 16 residues. CDR1 and CDR2 from the germline V gene are MNHEY and SVGAGI. V lost 0 bases and J lost 6, with 17 bases in between.

Worth noting for this clone: At one end the junction does not follow the germline gene, possibly because of a read error. This chain joins TRBV7-7 and TRBJ2-7; D is uncertain. This CDR3 spans 18 amino acids. Germline CDR1 SSHAT, CDR2 FNYEAQ (reference sequence). The chain's CDR3 is CASSLFFGVSRSSYEQYF. CDR3 sequence (DNA): TGTGCTAGCAGCCTTTTCTTTGGGGTTTCCAGGAGCTCCTACGAGCAGTACTTC.

The chain is built from TRBV19 and TRBJ2-5; TRBD2 matches at 7 bases. CDR3 length: 14 residues. The J segment lost 5 bases and the V segment lost 0 bases, leaving 3 bases of the junction unmatched. Germline assignment: CDR1 LNHDA and CDR2 SQIVND (reference sequence). The CDR3 DNA follows: TGTGCCAGTAGTATAGACGGGGGGATGGAGACCCAGTACTTC. This codes for CASSIDGGMETQYF.

This rearrangement joins TRBV29-1 to TRBJ2-1; a possible D gene is TRBD2 (5 bases). The CDR3 covers 14 residues. V was cut by 6 bases and J by 0 bases, with 12 bases left in between. Germline V gives CDR1 SQVTM, CDR2 ANQGSEA. Here the CDR3 reads CSVGDLSSYNEQFF. In DNA form, the CDR3 reads TGCAGCGTGGGAGACCTCAGCTCCTACAATGAGCAGTTCTTC.

The rearrangement uses TRBV5-1 and TRBJ1-4, with D possibly TRBD1 on 6 matching bases. This CDR3 contains 15 residues. Germline-derived CDR1 and CDR2 are SGHRS and YFSETQ. The germline V and J ends were trimmed by 3 bases and 5 bases, with 14 bases remaining between them. In DNA, the CDR3 is TGCGCCAGCAGCTCCGGTCGGCAGGGGAATGAAAAACTGTTTTTT. It codes for CASSSGRQGNEKLFF.

The CDR3 DNA sequence: TGTGCCAGCAGCTTGCGTAGGACGGGGAATAGCGGGGAGCTGTTTTTT. It codes for CASSLRRTGNSGELFF. The chain employs TRBV5-6 and TRBJ2-2; D is perhaps TRBD2 (5 bases). Looked up from germline, CDR1 is SGHDT and CDR2 is YYEEEE. The V gene lost 1 base and the J gene lost 7 bases, with 17 bases spanning the gap. The CDR3 spans 16 residues.

The chain employs TRBV5-5 and TRBJ1-1; 7 nucleotides line up with TRBD1. The V gene end was trimmed by 5 bases and the J gene end by 4 bases; junction bases not matched to a gene: 11. This CDR3 region has 15 residues. Germline values: CDR1 SGHKS, CDR2 YYEKEE (reference sequence). This CDR3 reads CASSPISGGLTEAFF. CDR3 in DNA: TGTGCCAGCAGTCCGATTTCAGGGGGGCTCACTGAAGCTTTCTTT.

This chain joins TRBV2 and TRBJ2-1; D tentatively reads TRBD1 or TRBD2 (5 bases each). Trimming removed 7 bases from V and 4 bases from J, with 17 bases in between. Germline values: CDR1 SNHLY, CDR2 FYNNEI. This CDR3 spans 15 amino acids. The CDR3 nucleotides read TGTGCCAGCATTAGACGTGGGACGGGATACAATGAGCAGTTCTTC. Translating gives CASIRRGTGYNEQFF.

The chain employs TRBV2 and TRBJ2-3, with D unresolved. Germline V CDR1 and CDR2: SNHLY, FYNNEI. The CDR3 length is 12 residues. Deletions cut 10 bases from V and 2 bases from J, with 10 bases between. CDR3 region: CAKAQDTDTQYF. In nucleotides, the CDR3 is TGTGCCAAAGCGCAGGACACAGATACGCAGTATTTT.

CDR3 residues: CASSLYGGPLVGKETQYF. The CDR3 DNA reads TGTGCCAGCAGCTTATATGGGGGTCCCTTAGTGGGGAAGGAGACCCAGTACTTC. The chain couples TRBV11-3 to TRBJ2-5, with D perhaps assigned TRBD1 or TRBD2 (5 bases each). V was shortened by 2 bases and J by 5 bases, with 24 bases between the two germline ends. The CDR3 length is 18 residues. The germline V gene has CDR1 SGHNT and CDR2 YENEEA.